Following are 5 T cell receptor beta chains from one sample sequenced in a study of T cell responses to AZD1222 COVID-19 vaccine. The repertoire was sequenced with immunoSEQ multiplex PCR; TCRdb's copy has only in-frame clones and lacks some. The sample consists of approximately 140,000 clones, about 81% of them appearing once. The sample in question was peripheral blood, obtained on day 0 of MenACWY control vaccination. Every receptor here comes from an adult in good health.

The chain uses TRBV3-1 (or the pseudogene TRBV3-2) and TRBJ1-4; 7 positions agree with TRBD1. Losses at the gene ends were 2 bases for V and 13 bases for J; bases not matched to a gene: 7. Germline V gene data show CDR1 as LGHDT and CDR2 as YNNKEL (reference sequence). The CDR3 covers 13 residues. The CDR3 loop reads CASSQPGQTRLFF. As DNA, the CDR3 is TGTGCCAGCAGCCAACCGGGACAGACTAGACTGTTTTTT.

The CDR3 nucleotides are TGTGCCAGCAGTCCGGCGGGGGTCCACGAGCAGTACTTC. Its protein product is CASSPAGVHEQYF. The chain has TRBV6-2 or TRBV6-3 and TRBJ2-7, with TRBD2 matching over 7 bases. V dropped 5 bases and J dropped 5; count of bases not matched to a gene: 6. The CDR3 runs 13 residues. In germline, CDR1 is MNHEY, CDR2 SVGEGT.

The V gene is TRBV5-5, the J gene TRBJ1-1; possible D gene TRBD1, 6 bases. This CDR3 spans 17 amino acids. Germline V gene data show CDR1 as SGHKS and CDR2 as YYEKEE (reference sequence). Trimming left V 3 bases short and J 1 base short, with 19 bases between. The CDR3 nucleotides read TGTGCCAGCAGCTACTTAGGACAGCTAGGTAGGAACACTGAAGCTTTCTTT. It translates to CASSYLGQLGRNTEAFF.

The rearrangement links TRBV25-1 to TRBJ1-2; weak D call: TRBD1 (5 bases). Trimming cost V 3 bases and J 8 bases, with 10 bases left between them. Germline CDR1 MGHDK, CDR2 SYGVNS. This CDR3 has 12 residues. The DNA for the CDR3 is TGTGCCAGCAGTGACAGGGTTGGGGGCTACACCTTC. Residues: CASSDRVGGYTF.

The V call is TRBV5-1, the J call TRBJ2-1, with a weak D call TRBD2 (5 bases). This CDR3 has 14 amino acids. V dropped 2 bases and J dropped 0 bases, with 6 bases sitting between them. In germline, CDR1 is SGHRS, CDR2 YFSETQ. CDR3 DNA: TGCGCCAGCAGCTTCGGGAACTCCTACAATGAGCAGTTCTTC. Amino acid sequence: CASSFGNSYNEQFF.